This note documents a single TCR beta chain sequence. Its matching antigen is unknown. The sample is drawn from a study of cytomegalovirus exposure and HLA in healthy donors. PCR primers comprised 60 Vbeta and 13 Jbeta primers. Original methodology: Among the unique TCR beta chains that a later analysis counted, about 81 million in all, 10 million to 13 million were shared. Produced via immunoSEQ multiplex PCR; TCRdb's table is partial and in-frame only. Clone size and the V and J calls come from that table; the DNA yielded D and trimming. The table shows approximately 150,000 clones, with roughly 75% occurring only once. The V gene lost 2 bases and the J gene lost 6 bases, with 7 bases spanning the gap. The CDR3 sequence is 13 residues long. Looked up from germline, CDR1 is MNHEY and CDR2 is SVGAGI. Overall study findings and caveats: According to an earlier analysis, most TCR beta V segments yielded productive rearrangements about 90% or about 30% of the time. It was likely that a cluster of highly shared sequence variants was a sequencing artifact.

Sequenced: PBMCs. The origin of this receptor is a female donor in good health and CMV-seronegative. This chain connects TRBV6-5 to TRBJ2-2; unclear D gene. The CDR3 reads CASSYPLAGELFF. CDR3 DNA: TGTGCCAGCAGTTACCCGCTAGCCGGGGAGCTGTTTTTT.